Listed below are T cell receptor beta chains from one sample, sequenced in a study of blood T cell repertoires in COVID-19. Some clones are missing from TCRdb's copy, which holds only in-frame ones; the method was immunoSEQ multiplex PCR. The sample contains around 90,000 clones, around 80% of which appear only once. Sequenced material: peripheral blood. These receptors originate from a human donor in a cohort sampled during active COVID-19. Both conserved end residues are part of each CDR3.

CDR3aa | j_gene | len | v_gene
CASSLGVRGFRYEQYF | TRBJ2-7 | 16 | TRBV5-1
CASSQDPRGYGYTF | TRBJ1-2 | 14 | TRBV3-1/TRBV3-2
CASSFGGRKEAFF | TRBJ1-1 | 13 | TRBV12-3/TRBV12-4
CASSYSRGQGNSPLHF | TRBJ1-6 | 16 | TRBV6-5
CASSSGLAPTYEQYF | TRBJ2-7 | 15 | TRBV7-2
CASSSSGTRGETQYF | TRBJ2-5 | 15 | TRBV7-9
CASSYSRTSSYEQYF | TRBJ2-7 | 15 | TRBV6-5
CASSYTGTGGTEAFF | TRBJ1-1 | 15 | TRBV5-1
CSVELTGSGNTIYF | TRBJ1-3 | 14 | TRBV29-1
CASSPGLNTEAFF | TRBJ1-1 | 13 | TRBV18
CASSLTSGRIDEQFF | TRBJ2-1 | 15 | TRBV2
CASSSPSGDTQYF | TRBJ2-3 | 13 | TRBV7-8
CAWSVGGDQPQHF | TRBJ1-5 | 13 | TRBV30
CASRPGLASDEQFF | TRBJ2-1 | 14 | TRBV6-4
CASSFTVGQGYTF | TRBJ1-2 | 13 | TRBV12-3/TRBV12-4
CASSSLPGDQPQHF | TRBJ1-5 | 14 | TRBV2
CAWSVLSEQPQHF | TRBJ1-5 | 13 | TRBV30
CASSLDGQNTEAFF | TRBJ1-1 | 14 | TRBV5-1
CASSPAGGRNEQYF | TRBJ2-7 | 14 | TRBV9
CASSFDTSSYEQYF | TRBJ2-7 | 14 | TRBV28
CASSYATGGRGEQYF | TRBJ2-7 | 15 | TRBV6-5
CAWTDFNTEAFF | TRBJ1-1 | 12 | TRBV30
CASSSNQAGATQYF | TRBJ2-3 | 14 | TRBV7-3
CASSFGQVGTEAFF | TRBJ1-1 | 14 | TRBV27
CASSVASSYEQYF | TRBJ2-7 | 13 | TRBV25-1
CASSQEGLGNEQFF | TRBJ2-1 | 14 | TRBV4-1
CASSLGRGGTYNSPLHF | TRBJ1-6 | 17 | TRBV11-2
CASSIGTSGYEQYF | TRBJ2-7 | 14 | TRBV18
CSFRTGGLLEQYF | TRBJ2-7 | 13 | TRBV29-1
CASSPTSGTSYEQYF | TRBJ2-7 | 15 | TRBV5-5
CASTPGQGRPYEQYF | TRBJ2-7 | 15 | TRBV19
CASSSRLGDGSQETQYF | TRBJ2-5 | 17 | TRBV5-1
CATSDRDRGGGNYGYTF | TRBJ1-2 | 17 | TRBV24-1
CASSYSRGSSYEQYF | TRBJ2-7 | 15 | TRBV6-5
CASSRTGKNEQYF | TRBJ2-7 | 13 | TRBV6-5
CASREAGAGLETQYF | TRBJ2-5 | 15 | TRBV25-1
CATKRVNSYEQYF | TRBJ2-7 | 13 | TRBV15
CASSSAGRNSPLHF | TRBJ1-6 | 14 | TRBV18
CASSWDRNTEAFF | TRBJ1-1 | 13 | TRBV7-3
CASSGGRGNEQFF | TRBJ2-1 | 13 | TRBV5-4